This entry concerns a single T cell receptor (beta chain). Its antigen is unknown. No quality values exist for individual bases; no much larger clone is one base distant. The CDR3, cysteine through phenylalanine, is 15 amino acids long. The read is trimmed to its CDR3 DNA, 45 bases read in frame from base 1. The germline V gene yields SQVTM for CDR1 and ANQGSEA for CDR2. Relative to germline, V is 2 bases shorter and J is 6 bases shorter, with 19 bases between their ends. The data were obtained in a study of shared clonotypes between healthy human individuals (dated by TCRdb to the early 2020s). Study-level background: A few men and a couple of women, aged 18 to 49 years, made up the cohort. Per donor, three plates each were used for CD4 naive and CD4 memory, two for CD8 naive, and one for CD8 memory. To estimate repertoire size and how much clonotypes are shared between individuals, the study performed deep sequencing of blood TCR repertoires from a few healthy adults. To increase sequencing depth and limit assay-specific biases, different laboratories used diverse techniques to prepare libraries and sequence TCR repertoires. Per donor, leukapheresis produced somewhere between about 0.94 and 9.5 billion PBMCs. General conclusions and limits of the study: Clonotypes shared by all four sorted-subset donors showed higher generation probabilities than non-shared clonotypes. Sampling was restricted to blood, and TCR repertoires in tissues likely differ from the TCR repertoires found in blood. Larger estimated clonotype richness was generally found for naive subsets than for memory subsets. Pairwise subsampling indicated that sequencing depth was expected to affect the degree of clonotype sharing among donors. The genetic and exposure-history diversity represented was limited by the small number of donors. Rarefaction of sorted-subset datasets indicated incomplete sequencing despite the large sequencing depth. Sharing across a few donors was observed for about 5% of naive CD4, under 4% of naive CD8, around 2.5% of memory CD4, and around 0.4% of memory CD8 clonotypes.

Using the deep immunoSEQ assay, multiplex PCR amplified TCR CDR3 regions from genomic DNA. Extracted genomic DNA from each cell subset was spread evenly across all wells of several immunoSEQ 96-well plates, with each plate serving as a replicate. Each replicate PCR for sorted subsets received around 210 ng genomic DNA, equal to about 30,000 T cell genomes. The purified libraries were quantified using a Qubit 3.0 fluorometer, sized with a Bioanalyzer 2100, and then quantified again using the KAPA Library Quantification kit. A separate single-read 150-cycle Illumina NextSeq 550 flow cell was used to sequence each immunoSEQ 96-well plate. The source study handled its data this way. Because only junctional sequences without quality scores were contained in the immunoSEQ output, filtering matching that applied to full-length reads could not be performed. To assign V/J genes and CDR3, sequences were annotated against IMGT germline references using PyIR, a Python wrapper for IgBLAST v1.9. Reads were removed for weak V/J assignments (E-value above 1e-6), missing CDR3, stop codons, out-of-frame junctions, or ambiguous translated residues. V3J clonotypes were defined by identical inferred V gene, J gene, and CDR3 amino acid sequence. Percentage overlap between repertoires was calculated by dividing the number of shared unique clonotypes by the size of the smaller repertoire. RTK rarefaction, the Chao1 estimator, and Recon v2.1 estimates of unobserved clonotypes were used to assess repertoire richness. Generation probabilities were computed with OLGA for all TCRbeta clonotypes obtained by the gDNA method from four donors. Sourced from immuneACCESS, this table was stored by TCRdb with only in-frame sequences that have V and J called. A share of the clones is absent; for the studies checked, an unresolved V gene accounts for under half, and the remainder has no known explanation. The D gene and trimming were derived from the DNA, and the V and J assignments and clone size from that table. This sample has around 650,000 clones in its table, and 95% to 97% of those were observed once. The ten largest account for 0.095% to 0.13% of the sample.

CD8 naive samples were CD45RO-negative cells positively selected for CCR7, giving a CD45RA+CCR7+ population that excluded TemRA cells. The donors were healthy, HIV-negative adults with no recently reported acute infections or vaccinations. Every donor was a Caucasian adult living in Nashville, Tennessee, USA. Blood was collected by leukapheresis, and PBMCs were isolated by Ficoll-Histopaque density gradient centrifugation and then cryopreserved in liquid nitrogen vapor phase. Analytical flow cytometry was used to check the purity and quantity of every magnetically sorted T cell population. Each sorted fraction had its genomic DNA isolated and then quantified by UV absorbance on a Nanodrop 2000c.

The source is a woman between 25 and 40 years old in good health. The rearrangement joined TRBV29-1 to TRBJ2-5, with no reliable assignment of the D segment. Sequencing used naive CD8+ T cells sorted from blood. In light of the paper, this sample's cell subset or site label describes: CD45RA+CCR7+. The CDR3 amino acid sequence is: CSVESRVQSAKTQYF. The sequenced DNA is TGCAGCGTTGAATCCCGGGTACAGTCGGCGAAGACCCAGTACTTC.